This T cell receptor beta chain was documented in a study of blood T cell repertoires in COVID-19 (dated by TCRdb to the early 2020s). Context from the whole study: Samples covering the acute and convalescent phases of COVID-19 were provided by collaborators in the United States, Italy and Spain. The material from the prospective study consisted of cDNA or gDNA derived from T cells, B-cell-depleted T cells, or PBMCs. Deeply sampled blood TCRbeta repertoires from subjects exposed to, actively infected with, or recovered from COVID-19 were included in the dataset. A freely available public database, intended as a resource for researchers studying the immune response to SARS-CoV-2, is where the repertoires were released. The samples were drawn from two sources: the first 160 participants of the ongoing ImmuneRACE study, and 1,200 or so subjects contributed by 6 global collaborators. Nearly every sample came with metadata listing a de-identified subject ID, COVID-19 status, age in years and sex. Where HLA class I and class II types were available, the types were taken from metadata supplied by the sample provider, not from assay-based typing. What the study reported, not specific to this receptor: Clinical and demographic metadata were provided uncurated, with the amount varying by source and participant.

A word on this clone: Its antigen remains unidentified. Base qualities were left out, and no much larger clone turns up one base away.

Each collaborating institution followed its own protocols to collect whole blood in K2EDTA tubes. Collaborator samples were shipped for TCRbeta analysis as frozen whole blood, isolated PBMCs, or DNA extracted from either sample type. TCRbeta CDR3 regions were amplified from genomic DNA using the immunoSEQ Assay, a bias-controlled multiplex PCR. The authors' pipeline ran thus. Within the assay, amplification of reference gene primers was used to estimate how many nucleated cells each sample contained. To quantify the absolute abundance of each unique TCRbeta CDR3 rearrangement, sequence reads were collapsed and filtered. For each sample, productive Simpson clonality was calculated as the square root of Simpson's diversity index over productive rearrangements. As stored in TCRdb, this immuneACCESS dataset retains in-frame rearrangements with V and J assigned. A fraction of the clones does not appear; measured against another copy, unresolved V genes explain less than half of the discrepancy, and the remainder lacks a known reason. V and J calls and clone size are those listed in that table; D and trimming were worked out from the DNA. The table for this sample lists tens of thousands of clones; 70% to 90% of them were counted only once. The top ten constitute 12% of the sample.

Sequenced: peripheral blood. The clonotype originates from a human donor in a cohort sampled during active COVID-19.

The nucleotide sequence is given as TGTGCCAGCAGTTCCGGGACATCGTTCACCTACGAGCAGTACTTC. Its protein reads: CASSSGTSFTYEQYF. The rearrangement joined TRBV5-5 to TRBJ2-7, and possibly TRBD1, on 6 matching bases. The germline V gene (reference sequence) provides CDR1 SGHKS and CDR2 YYEKEE. Its CDR3 holds 15 amino acids, cysteine through phenylalanine. Only the CDR3 DNA is retained, 45 bases long and in frame from the first base. V and J are truncated by 5 bases and 2 bases respectively, leaving an intervening sequence of 17 bases.